This is a list of T cell receptor beta chains from one sample in a study of T cells expressing NK-cell markers. TCRdb re-called the 5' RACE reads and catalogs CDR3 proteins one per entry, DNA excluded. The sample has tens of thousands of distinct CDR3 sequences, and its top ten clones hold 50% to 75%. Sequenced material: blood T cells: a sorted CD56 or NKG2C T cell subset, CD4+ or CD8+ T cells, or bulk PBMC T cells (not recorded which). These receptors all stem from a woman aged 18 to 69 in good health. Both conserved end residues are part of each CDR3.

CASSLSAGNSYEQYF,TRBV7-2,TRBJ2-7
CASGSLGGGPSDTQYF,TRBV4-1,TRBJ2-3
CASSYSVQTTTEAFF,TRBV6-5,TRBJ1-1
CASSLGQSHTEAFF,TRBV5-1,TRBJ1-1
CAISGSSGRAYNEQFF,TRBV10-3,TRBJ2-1
CASSLGDRAFYGYTF,TRBV7-8,TRBJ1-2
CASSLIQGSNQPQHF,TRBV7-2,TRBJ1-5
CASSYSPGQAYEQYF,TRBV27,TRBJ2-7
CASGGWESFPRSSLPNFYGYTF,TRBV12-5,TRBJ1-2
CASSTPQGAPYNEQFF,TRBV7-9,TRBJ2-1
CASSPVGAGPTLGDEQFF,TRBV5-1,TRBJ2-1
CASSLAGRTGEQYF,TRBV7-6,TRBJ2-7
CASSTSLAGGTDTQYF,TRBV7-8,TRBJ2-3
CASSQQSGRPTGELFF,TRBV3-1,TRBJ2-2
CASMPGTLTDTQYF,TRBV5-1,TRBJ2-3
CSARGSSGDDYEQYF,TRBV20-1,TRBJ2-7
CASALDGETDTQYF,TRBV5-1,TRBJ2-3
CSATKTLAGFGTGELFF,TRBV20-1,TRBJ2-2
CSARGLADTGELFF,TRBV20-1,TRBJ2-2
CASSYWGTTDDEQFF,TRBV6-5,TRBJ2-1
CASSLAPGDSKGTQYF,TRBV7-9,TRBJ2-5
CASSSSGIKYNEQFF,TRBV7-3,TRBJ2-1
CASNGIRADTQYF,TRBV5-1,TRBJ2-3
CASRGDSLGDSPLHF,TRBV2,TRBJ1-6
CASSLRTKTGFYEQYF,TRBV7-8,TRBJ2-7
CASSLDRRWGRSHATDTQYF,TRBV5-4,TRBJ2-3
CATSSLEWDYTEAFF,TRBV15,TRBJ1-1
CASSSGLAGVVEQYF,TRBV13,TRBJ2-7
CASSHGQTGNTIYF,TRBV4-1,TRBJ1-3
CASSDGEFNYGYTF,TRBV2,TRBJ1-2
CASRSGWTGGETQYF,TRBV13,TRBJ2-5
CASSLNSGRAYEQYF,TRBV27,TRBJ2-7
CASTLTSGQETQYF,TRBV7-9,TRBJ2-5
CASSLASPFQTRDPYEQYF,TRBV7-6,TRBJ2-7
CASSQGQGTYEQYF,TRBV5-5,TRBJ2-7
CASSQVLLARQETQYF,TRBV3-1,TRBJ2-5
CASSGSTGTTDTQYF,TRBV9,TRBJ2-3
CATSGASNQPQHF,TRBV24-1,TRBJ1-5
CASSERGAPAGTDTQYF,TRBV9,TRBJ2-3
CASSLSQQETQYF,TRBV12-3/TRBV12-4,TRBJ2-5
CASSDSLNTEAFF,TRBV2,TRBJ1-1
CASSLDTWGRSSYEQYF,TRBV11-2,TRBJ2-7
CASSPGTGYEKLFF,TRBV6-1,TRBJ1-4
CASSLEKGINTEAFF,TRBV5-4,TRBJ1-1
CASSVGLAGRGNEQFF,TRBV9,TRBJ2-1
CASSLNLQSSYNEQFF,TRBV5-1,TRBJ2-1
CASSQGDLGETQYF,TRBV4-1,TRBJ2-5
CASSWTGTSYNEQFF,TRBV5-1,TRBJ2-1
CATSDPKGTGTGDGYEQFF,TRBV24-1,TRBJ2-1
CASKGLNEYNEQFF,TRBV27,TRBJ2-1